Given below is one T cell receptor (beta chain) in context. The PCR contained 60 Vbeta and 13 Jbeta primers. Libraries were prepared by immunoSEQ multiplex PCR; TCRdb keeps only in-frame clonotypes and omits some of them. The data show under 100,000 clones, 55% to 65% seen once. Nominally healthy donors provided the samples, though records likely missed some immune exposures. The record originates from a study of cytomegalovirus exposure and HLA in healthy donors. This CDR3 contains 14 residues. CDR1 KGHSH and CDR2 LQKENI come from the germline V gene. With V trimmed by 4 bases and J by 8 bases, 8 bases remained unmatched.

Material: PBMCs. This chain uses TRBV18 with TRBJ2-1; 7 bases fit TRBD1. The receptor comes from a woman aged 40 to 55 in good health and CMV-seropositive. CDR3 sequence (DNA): TGTGCCAGCTCACTACGACAGGGAATCGATGAGCAGTTCTTC. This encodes CASSLRQGIDEQFF.